This entry lists 32 T cell receptor beta chains sequenced from one sample in a study of shared clonotypes between healthy human individuals. Sequencing was performed with immunoSEQ multiplex PCR; in TCRdb, only in-frame clones are kept and a portion is missing. Of some 2,500,000 clones in the sample, around 93% were seen once. Sequencing was performed on naive CD4+ T cells from PBMCs. The subset denotes: CD45RA+ positively selected. The receptors stem from a man aged 18 to 29 in good health. Some clones in this sample may be carry-over from other donors' samples.

The chain is built from TRBV28 and TRBJ1-2; 7 bases map to TRBD1. Unmatched junction bases numbered 3, after V lost 5 bases and J lost 0 bases. The length of the CDR3 is 14 residues. Germline CDR1 MDHEN, CDR2 SYDVKM. The CDR3 here is CASSPGQANYGYTF. The DNA for the CDR3 is TGTGCCAGCAGTCCCGGACAGGCTAACTATGGCTACACCTTC.

J is TRBJ2-3 and V is TRBV5-1; D perhaps matches TRBD1 (6 bases). This CDR3 comprises 14 residues. Trimming removed 4 bases from V and 3 bases from J, with 12 bases in between. CDR1 and CDR2 (germline): SGHRS, YFSETQ. Here the CDR3 reads CASSPQQGTDTQYF. In nucleotides, the CDR3 is TGCGCCAGCAGCCCCCAGCAGGGGACAGATACGCAGTATTTT.

This clone was found once. The rearrangement uses TRBV27 and TRBJ2-7; D perhaps matches TRBD2 (6 bases). Trimming left V 6 bases short and J 0 bases short, with 12 bases between. This CDR3 contains 14 residues. Germline-derived CDR1 and CDR2 are MNHEY and SMNVEV (reference sequence). CDR3 loop: CASSLERASYEQYF. CDR3 in DNA: TGTGCCAGCAGCTTGGAGCGGGCCTCCTACGAGCAGTACTTC.

On this clone: Other nucleotide sequences in the sample specify the same CDR3. The V call is TRBV7-9, the J call TRBJ2-7; TRBD1 matches 9 bases. V gave up 1 base and J gave up 4 bases; unmatched junction bases: 5. Germline V gene sequence: CDR1 SEHNR, CDR2 FQNEAQ (reference sequence). CDR3 length: 15 amino acids. CDR3 amino acids: CASSLEGQGRYEQYF. The CDR3 region has the DNA TGTGCCAGCAGCTTAGAGGGACAGGGAAGGTACGAGCAGTACTTC.

The V call is TRBV5-4, the J call TRBJ2-1; 10 nucleotides line up with TRBD2. This CDR3 spans 15 amino acids. Germline lookup yields CDR1 SGHNT and CDR2 YYREEE (reference sequence). The J segment lost 5 bases and the V segment lost 1 base, leaving 3 bases of the junction unmatched. CDR3 nucleotides: TGTGCCAGCAGCTTGACTAGCGGGACACACAATGAGCAGTTCTTC. Protein sequence: CASSLTSGTHNEQFF.

The sample holds one count of this clone. The chain links TRBV7-3 to TRBJ1-2; 9 bases match TRBD1. The length of the CDR3 is 15 residues. The germline V gene has CDR1 SGHTA and CDR2 FQGTGA. The J segment lost 6 bases and the V segment lost 5 bases, leaving 10 bases of the junction unmatched. CDR3 DNA sequence: TGTGCCAGCAGCCTCATAACAGGGGGCGGGGATGGCTACACCTTC. Translation: CASSLITGGGDGYTF.

Here the CDR3 DNA reads TGTGCCAGCAGGGAGTCCGAGGACGAGCAGTACTTC. Residues: CASRESEDEQYF. V gene TRBV6-6 combines with J gene TRBJ2-7, with unresolved D. The CDR3 consists of 12 residues. Germline V CDR1 and CDR2: MNHNY, SVGAGI (reference sequence). Trimming removed 6 bases from V and 5 bases from J, with 11 bases in between.

The rearrangement uses TRBV15 and TRBJ2-2, with D perhaps matching TRBD1 or TRBD2 (5 bases each). The CDR3 covers 15 residues. The V gene lost 4 bases and the J gene lost 5 bases, with 14 bases spanning the gap. Germline V lookup: CDR1 LNHNV, CDR2 YYDKDF (reference sequence). The CDR3 region has the DNA TGTGCCACCAGCATGGAGCAGGGAGTAACCGGGGAGCTGTTTTTT. Translated, it gives CATSMEQGVTGELFF.

The chain employs TRBV20-1 and TRBJ1-2; D gene uncertain. This CDR3 comprises 11 residues. From germline, CDR1 is DFQATT and CDR2 SNEGSKA (reference sequence). The V gene lost 8 bases and the J gene lost 4 bases, with 11 bases spanning the gap. Here the CDR3 DNA reads TGCAGTAAAAAAACTGGCTATGGCTACACCTTC. Translation gives CSKKTGYGYTF.

V gene TRBV7-3 combines with J gene TRBJ2-5; tentative D call: TRBD1 (6 bases). Germline V CDR1 and CDR2: SGHTA, FQGTGA. The CDR3 is made up of 15 amino acids. Between the trimmed V and J ends, which lost 4 bases and 5 bases, there was a span of 17 bases. This CDR3 reads CASSWAQGLRETQYF. CDR3 in DNA: TGTGCCAGCAGCTGGGCTCAGGGGCTGCGGGAGACCCAGTACTTC.

This chain uses TRBV19 with TRBJ2-3; D is unresolved. The germline V gene has CDR1 LNHDA and CDR2 SQIVND (reference sequence). The CDR3 consists of 14 residues. V lost 2 bases to trimming and J lost 5 bases, with 11 bases between them. The CDR3 DNA is TGTGCCAGTAGTATACGGGTTACGGGAGATACGCAGTATTTT. Amino acid sequence: CASSIRVTGDTQYF.

The J gene is TRBJ2-1, the V gene TRBV25-1; 8 positions agree with TRBD2. V was clipped by 4 bases and J by 4 bases; unmatched bases: 9. The CDR3 is 16 amino acids. Germline CDR1 and CDR2: MGHDK and SYGVNS. The CDR3 region has the DNA TGTGCCAGCAGTGGATTCACTAGCGGAACTTACAATGAGCAGTTCTTC. Its translation is CASSGFTSGTYNEQFF.

The V gene is TRBV5-1, the J gene TRBJ2-7; D could derive from TRBD1 or TRBD2 (5 bases each). The V end was cut by 4 bases, the J end by 4 bases, with 12 bases between. The CDR3 runs to 13 residues. The germline V gene encodes CDR1 SGHRS and CDR2 YFSETQ. The chain's CDR3 is CASSDGWGYEQYF. The CDR3, as DNA: TGCGCCAGCAGCGATGGCTGGGGGTACGAGCAGTACTTC. Filled out from reference TRBV5-1 and TRBJ2-7, the complete variable domain reads KAGVTQTPRYLIKTRGQQVTLSCSPISGHRSVSWYQQTPGQGLQFLFEYFSETQRNKGNFPGRFSGRQFSNSRSEMNVSTLELGDSALYLCASSDGWGYEQYFGPGTRLTVT.

Comment on this clone: At the DNA level, this CDR3 is encoded by other sequences in the same sample as well. This rearrangement joins TRBV5-1 to TRBJ2-5; TRBD2 aligns across 13 bases. J gave up 0 bases and V 4 bases, and 3 bases lay outside the gene matches. CDR1 SGHRS and CDR2 YFSETQ come from the germline V gene. This CDR3 is built from 16 residues. The CDR3 reads CASSLGLAGNQETQYF. CDR3 DNA sequence: TGCGCCAGCAGCCTGGGACTAGCGGGAAACCAAGAGACCCAGTACTTC.

This chain joins TRBV2 and TRBJ1-2; D is unclear. Trimming shortened V by 4 bases and J by 3 bases, and 12 bases separated the two germline ends. The CDR3 spans 14 residues. CDR1 and CDR2 from the germline V gene are SNHLY and FYNNEI. The CDR3 DNA follows: TGTGCCAGCAGTGTTGGGGAGGCCTACTATGGCTACACCTTC. As protein: CASSVGEAYYGYTF.

The J gene is TRBJ2-5, the V gene TRBV11-2; TRBD2 matches at 11 bases. Per germline, CDR1 SGHAT and CDR2 FQNNGV. V shed 6 bases, J shed 1 base, and the junction held 4 bases outside the gene matches. The CDR3 covers 15 residues. The DNA for the CDR3 is TGTGCCAGCAGTCCTGGGACTAGCGGCCAAGAGACCCAGTACTTC. This sequence encodes CASSPGTSGQETQYF.

With regard to this clone: Other nucleotide sequences from this sample produce the same CDR3. The J gene is TRBJ1-1, the V gene TRBV30; D may be TRBD1 (5 bases). Germline V gene lookup returns CDR1 GTSNPN and CDR2 SVGIG (reference sequence). V was clipped by 4 bases and J by 0 bases, with 9 bases between them. The CDR3 is made up of 13 amino acids. This CDR3 reads CAWTGTVNTEAFF. CDR3 nucleotide sequence: TGTGCCTGGACCGGGACGGTGAACACTGAAGCTTTCTTT.

The chain is built from TRBV20-1 and TRBJ2-7, with no clear D. This CDR3 region has 11 residues. CDR1 and CDR2 from the germline V gene are DFQATT and SNEGSKA (reference sequence). V was trimmed by 3 bases and J by 4 bases, leaving 7 bases between them. The CDR3 DNA reads TGCAGTGCTAGGCCGAATTACGAGCAGTACTTC. Translation gives CSARPNYEQYF.

The CDR3 region has the DNA TGTGCCAGCAGCAACGAGCGGGCATTAATGTATTTT. It translates to CASSNERALMYF. J is TRBJ2-3 and V is TRBV7-3; D might be TRBD2 (6 bases). Germline V gene lookup returns CDR1 SGHTA and CDR2 FQGTGA. The CDR3 length is 12 residues. V was trimmed by 5 bases and J by 14 bases, leaving 17 bases between them.

This chain connects TRBV5-6 to TRBJ2-7; D gene uncertain. CDR1 is SGHDT and CDR2 is YYEEEE in the germline V gene. V dropped 4 bases and J dropped 3 bases, with 5 bases sitting between them. The CDR3 runs 11 residues. The CDR3, as DNA: TGTGCCAGCAGCACCTTCTACGAGCAGTACTTC. The encoded protein is CASSTFYEQYF.

The table lists this clone with a count of one. V usage is TRBV5-1 and J usage is TRBJ1-4, with D possibly TRBD1 on 5 matching bases. The ends were cut back, 5 bases at V and 8 bases at J, with 19 bases in the middle. Looked up from germline, CDR1 is SGHRS and CDR2 is YFSETQ. The CDR3 runs 15 residues. This CDR3 reads CASSSRSGGWEKLFF. The CDR3 nucleotides are TGCGCCAGCAGTTCACGGAGTGGGGGTTGGGAAAAACTGTTTTTT.

V gene TRBV6-1 combines with J gene TRBJ1-5, with D unresolved. Germline CDR1 MNHNS, CDR2 SASEGT. Trimming took 2 bases from V and 7 from J, leaving 15 bases between them. The CDR3 is 15 amino acids. CDR3 sequence reads: CASSEYPGVRQPQHF. DNA for the CDR3: TGTGCCAGCAGTGAATACCCAGGCGTCCGACAGCCCCAGCATTTT.

The chain has TRBV30 and TRBJ2-3; 10 nucleotides match TRBD2. The V segment lost 3 bases and the J segment 0 bases; nucleotides outside the gene matches: 0. The CDR3 extends over 14 amino acids. CDR1 is GTSNPN, CDR2 SVGIG, per germline (reference sequence). The CDR3 nucleotides are TGTGCCTGGAGGGGACTAGCGAGCACAGATACGCAGTATTTT. It encodes CAWRGLASTDTQYF. Together with reference TRBV30 and TRBJ2-3, the CDR3 gives the full variable domain: SQTIHQWPATLVQPVGSPLSLECTVEGTSNPNLYWYRQAAGRGLQLLFYSVGIGQISSEVPQNLSASRPQDRQFILSSKKLLLSDSGFYLCAWRGLASTDTQYFGPGTRLTVL.

The V call is TRBV30, the J call TRBJ2-1; 10 bases agree with TRBD2. This CDR3 contains 15 residues. V lost 3 bases to trimming and J lost 7 bases; unmatched junction nucleotides: 9. Looked up from germline, CDR1 is GTSNPN and CDR2 is SVGIG (reference sequence). The CDR3 spells CAWSPGSGRRNEQFF. Written as DNA, the CDR3 is TGTGCCTGGAGCCCAGGTAGCGGGAGGAGAAATGAGCAGTTCTTC.

The rearrangement uses TRBV7-3 and TRBJ1-1, with D maybe TRBD1 (6 bases). Per the germline V gene, CDR1 is SGHTA and CDR2 is FQGTGA. The CDR3 is made up of 16 amino acids. V shed 5 bases and J shed 0 bases, with 16 bases lying between them. CDR3 protein: CASSPHGAGVNTEAFF. The CDR3 region has the DNA TGTGCCAGCAGCCCTCATGGGGCAGGGGTGAACACTGAAGCTTTCTTT.

The chain couples TRBV5-4 to TRBJ2-6; 10 bases are shared with TRBD2. V gave up 2 bases and J gave up 2 bases; unmatched junction bases: 7. The CDR3 is 18 residues long. CDR1 SGHNT and CDR2 YYREEE come from the germline V gene (reference sequence). CDR3 DNA: TGTGCCAGCAGCTTATCCCTAGCGGGAGTAGCTGGGGCCAACGTCCTGACTTTC. Translated, it gives CASSLSLAGVAGANVLTF.

With respect to this clone: Other DNA sequences in the sample encode the same CDR3. This rearrangement joins TRBV18 to TRBJ1-2; TRBD1 might be the D (6 bases). The V gene lost 3 bases and the J gene lost 4 bases, with 12 bases spanning the gap. This CDR3 spans 14 amino acids. Germline CDR1 and CDR2: KGHSH and LQKENI. CDR3 sequence reads: CASSPPTGFYGYTF. The CDR3 DNA reads as TGTGCCAGCTCACCGCCAACAGGGTTCTATGGCTACACCTTC.

This clone was observed a handful of times. The sample carries other DNA sequences with the same CDR3. The rearrangement links TRBV28 to TRBJ1-5; D gene ambiguous. The CDR3 sequence is 15 residues long. Per germline, CDR1 MDHEN and CDR2 SYDVKM. V shed 4 bases and J shed 1 base, with 11 bases lying between them. DNA for the CDR3: TGTGCCAGCAGTTCCCCAGGCGGAAGCAATCAGCCCCAGCATTTT. Translation: CASSSPGGSNQPQHF.

V usage is TRBV28 and J usage is TRBJ1-4; no reliable D call. Germline V CDR1 and CDR2: MDHEN, SYDVKM. V dropped 6 bases and J dropped 4 bases, with 9 bases sitting between them. The CDR3 length is 13 residues. As DNA, the CDR3 is TGTGCCAGCAGAGCCTCTGGTAATGAAAAACTGTTTTTT. Translated, it gives CASRASGNEKLFF.

V usage is TRBV9 and J usage is TRBJ2-2; 9 bases are a match to TRBD2. V lost 7 bases, J lost 4 bases, and 2 bases stayed unmatched. CDR1 is SGDLS and CDR2 is YYNGEE in the germline V gene. The CDR3 length is 13 residues. The CDR3 here is CASGGLATGELFF. In DNA form, the CDR3 reads TGTGCCAGCGGGGGACTAGCCACCGGGGAGCTGTTTTTT.

This clone has a single count. The genes are TRBV30 and TRBJ1-3; D is perhaps TRBD1 (5 bases). V was pared by 0 bases and J by 4 bases, with 13 bases between. Germline lookup yields CDR1 GTSNPN and CDR2 SVGIG (reference sequence). This CDR3 spans 15 amino acids. CDR3 bases: TGTGCCTGGAGTGTATCGTCAGGGCTCGGAAACACCATATATTTT. This codes for CAWSVSSGLGNTIYF.

In this sample, this clone turned up once. The rearrangement links TRBV5-1 to TRBJ2-1; no reliable D call. CDR3 length: 13 amino acids. Germline CDR1 is SGHRS and CDR2 is YFSETQ. The V end lost 2 bases, the J end lost 5 bases, and 8 bases lay between the germline ends. The DNA of the CDR3 is TGCGCCAGCAGCTTCCAGGTAGACAATGAGCAGTTCTTC. Its protein product is CASSFQVDNEQFF.